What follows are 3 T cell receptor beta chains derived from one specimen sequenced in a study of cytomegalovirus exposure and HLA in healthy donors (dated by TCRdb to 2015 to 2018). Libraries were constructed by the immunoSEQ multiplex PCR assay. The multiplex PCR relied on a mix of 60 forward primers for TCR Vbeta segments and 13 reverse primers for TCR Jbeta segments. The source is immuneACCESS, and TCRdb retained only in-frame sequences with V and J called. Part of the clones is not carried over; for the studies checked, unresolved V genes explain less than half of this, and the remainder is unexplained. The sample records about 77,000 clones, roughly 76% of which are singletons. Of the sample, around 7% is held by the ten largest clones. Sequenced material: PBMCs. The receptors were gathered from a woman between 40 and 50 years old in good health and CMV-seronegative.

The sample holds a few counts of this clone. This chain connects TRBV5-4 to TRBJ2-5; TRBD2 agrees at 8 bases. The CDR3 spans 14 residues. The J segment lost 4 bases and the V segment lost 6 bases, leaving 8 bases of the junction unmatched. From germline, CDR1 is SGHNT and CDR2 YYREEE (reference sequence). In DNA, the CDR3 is TGTGCCAGCACCCCCCGGGGGGGCGGAGAGACCCAGTACTTC. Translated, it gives CASTPRGGGETQYF.

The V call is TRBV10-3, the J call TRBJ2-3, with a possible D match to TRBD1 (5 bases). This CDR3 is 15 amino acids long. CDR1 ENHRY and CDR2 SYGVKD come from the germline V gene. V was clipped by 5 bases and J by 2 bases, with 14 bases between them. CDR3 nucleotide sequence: TGTGCCATCAGTAAGACAGCTACCTTCACAGATACGCAGTATTTT. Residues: CAISKTATFTDTQYF.

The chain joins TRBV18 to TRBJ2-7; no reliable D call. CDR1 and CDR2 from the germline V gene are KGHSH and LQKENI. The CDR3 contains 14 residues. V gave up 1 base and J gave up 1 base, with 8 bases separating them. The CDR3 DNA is TGTGCCAGCTCACCACTTGCAGATTCCTACGAGCAGTACTTC. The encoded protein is CASSPLADSYEQYF.